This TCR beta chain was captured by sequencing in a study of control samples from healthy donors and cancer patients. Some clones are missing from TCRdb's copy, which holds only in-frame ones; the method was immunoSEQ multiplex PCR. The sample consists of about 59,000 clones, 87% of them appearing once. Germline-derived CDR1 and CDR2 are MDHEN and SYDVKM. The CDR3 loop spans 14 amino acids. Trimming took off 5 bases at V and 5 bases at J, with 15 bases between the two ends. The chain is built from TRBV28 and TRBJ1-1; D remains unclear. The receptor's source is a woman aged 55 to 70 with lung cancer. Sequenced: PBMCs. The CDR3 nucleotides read TGTGCCAGCAGTCCCTCCCTTCGGGGTACTGAAGCTTTCTTT. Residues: CASSPSLRGTEAFF.